This T cell receptor (beta chain) was obtained from a study of Ad26.COV2.S vaccination and SARS-CoV-2 variants. In its sample, this clone was seen once. This specimen includes other DNA sequences encoding the same CDR3. TCRdb's copy holds only in-frame clones and misses some; the assay was immunoSEQ multiplex PCR. The sample yields around 250,000 clones, approximately 89% seen once. Treatment reported: around 19 received Ad26.COV2.S at low or high dose, single or two shots; several received placebo; per-sample allocation not given. It was on day 63 after the first vaccine or placebo injection that samples were taken. The V end was cut by 6 bases, the J end by 0 bases, with 8 bases between. Germline V gene sequence: CDR1 SNHLY, CDR2 FYNNEI. This CDR3 spans 13 amino acids.

The sequence was obtained from a person aged 18-60 years who received the Ad26.COV2.S COVID-19 vaccine or a placebo. The specimen was peripheral blood, collected in a trial of Ad26.COV2.S vaccine versus placebo. This sequence joins TRBV2 and TRBJ1-1; D gene ambiguous. The CDR3 region is CASRVGLNTEAFF. Here the CDR3 DNA reads TGTGCCAGCAGGGTAGGCTTGAACACTGAAGCTTTCTTT.